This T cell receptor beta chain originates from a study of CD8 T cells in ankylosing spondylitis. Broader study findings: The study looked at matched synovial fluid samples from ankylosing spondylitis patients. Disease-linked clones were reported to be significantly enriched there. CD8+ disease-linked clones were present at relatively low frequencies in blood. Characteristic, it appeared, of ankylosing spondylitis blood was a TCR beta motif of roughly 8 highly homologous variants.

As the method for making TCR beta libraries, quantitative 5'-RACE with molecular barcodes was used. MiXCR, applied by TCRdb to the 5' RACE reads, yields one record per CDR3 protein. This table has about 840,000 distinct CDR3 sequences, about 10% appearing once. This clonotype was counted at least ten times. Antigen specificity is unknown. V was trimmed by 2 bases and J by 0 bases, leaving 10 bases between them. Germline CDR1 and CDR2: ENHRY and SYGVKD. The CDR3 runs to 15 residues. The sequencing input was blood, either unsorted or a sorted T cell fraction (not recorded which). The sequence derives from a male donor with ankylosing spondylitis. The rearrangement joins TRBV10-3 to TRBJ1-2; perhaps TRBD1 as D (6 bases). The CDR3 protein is CAISEQGTPNYGYTF. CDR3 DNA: TGTGCCATCAGTGAGCAGGGGACACCTAACTATGGCTACACCTTC.